The next 4 T cell receptor beta chains were all read from a single sample in a study of blood T cell repertoires in COVID-19. The protocol was immunoSEQ multiplex PCR, while the TCRdb copy is restricted to in-frame clones and leaves out a portion. This sample has about 76,000 clones, with around 90% found just once. The sample taken for sequencing was peripheral blood. These receptors originate from a man between 45 and 60 years old with acute or convalescent COVID-19.

The rearrangement links TRBV7-3 to TRBJ2-7; D remains ambiguous. Germline-derived CDR1 and CDR2 are SGHTA and FQGTGA. Trimming stripped 5 bases from V and 5 bases from J, with 10 bases between. The CDR3 consists of 12 residues. The CDR3, as DNA: TGTGCCAGCAGCAATGGGCGCGACGAGCAGTACTTC. As protein: CASSNGRDEQYF.

This rearrangement joins TRBV29-1 to TRBJ1-2, with TRBD1 matching over 10 bases. The CDR3 consists of 12 residues. The V gene end was trimmed by 6 bases and the J gene end by 6 bases; junction bases not matched to a gene: 4. Germline loops: CDR1 SQVTM, CDR2 ANQGSEA. CDR3 protein: CSVDRGPNGYTF. The CDR3 nucleotides are TGCAGCGTCGACAGGGGGCCCAATGGCTACACCTTC. Together with reference TRBV29-1 and TRBJ1-2, the CDR3 gives the full variable domain: SAVISQKPSRDICQRGTSLTIQCQVDSQVTMMFWYRQQPGQSLTLIATANQGSEATYESGFVIDKFPISRPNLTFSTLTVSNMSPEDSSIYLCSVDRGPNGYTFGSGTRLTVV.

This clone was counted a single time. The gene calls are TRBV27 and TRBJ2-7; 11 bases line up with TRBD2. Germline values: CDR1 MNHEY, CDR2 SMNVEV (reference sequence). This CDR3 is built from 15 residues. The trim removed 3 bases at V and 3 bases at J, leaving 4 bases unmatched. The CDR3 DNA reads as TGTGCCAGCAGTTTCCTGACTAGCGGGAACTACGAGCAGTACTTC. Translated: CASSFLTSGNYEQYF.

This clone was detected ten times or more. The V gene is TRBV27, the J gene TRBJ2-7; TRBD2 aligns across 10 bases. V shed 3 bases, J shed 6 bases, and the junction held 8 bases outside the gene matches. There are 15 residues in the CDR3. Germline V lookup: CDR1 MNHEY, CDR2 SMNVEV (reference sequence). CDR3 DNA sequence: TGTGCCAGCAGTTTTAGGCTAGCGGGAGACCGCGAGCAGTACTTC. Translating it yields CASSFRLAGDREQYF.